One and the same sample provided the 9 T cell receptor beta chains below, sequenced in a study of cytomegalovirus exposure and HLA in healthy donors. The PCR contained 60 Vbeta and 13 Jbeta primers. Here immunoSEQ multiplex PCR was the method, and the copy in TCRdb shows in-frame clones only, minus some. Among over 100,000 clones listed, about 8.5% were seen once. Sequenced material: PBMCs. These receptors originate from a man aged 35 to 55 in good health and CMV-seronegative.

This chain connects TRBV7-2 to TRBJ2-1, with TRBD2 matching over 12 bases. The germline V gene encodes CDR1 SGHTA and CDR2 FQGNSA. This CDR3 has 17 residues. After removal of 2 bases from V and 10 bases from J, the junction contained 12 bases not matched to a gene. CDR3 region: CASSLTGTSGSMWEQFF. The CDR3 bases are TGTGCCAGCAGCTTAACGGGGACTAGCGGGTCGATGTGGGAGCAGTTCTTC.

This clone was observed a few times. The DNA for the CDR3 is TGTGCCAGCAGCCACTCAGGGGGCGCGCACACCGGGGAGCTGTTTTTT. This translates into CASSHSGGAHTGELFF. The rearrangement uses TRBV5-6 and TRBJ2-2; TRBD1 matches at 8 bases. The junction had 8 bases not matched to a gene; V was cut back by 4 bases and J by 3 bases. Germline V gene data show CDR1 as SGHDT and CDR2 as YYEEEE. The CDR3 contains 16 residues.

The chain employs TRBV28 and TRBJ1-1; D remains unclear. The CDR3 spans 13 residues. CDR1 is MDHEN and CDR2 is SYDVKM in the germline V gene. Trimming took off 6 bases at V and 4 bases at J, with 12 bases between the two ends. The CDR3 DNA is TGTGCCAGCAGAACCCAAAGAGCCACTGAAGCTTTCTTT. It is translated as CASRTQRATEAFF.

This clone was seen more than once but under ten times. CDR3 DNA: TGTGCCAGCAGCTTAGCGGGGGGGCCGGATGAGCAGTACTTC. This encodes CASSLAGGPDEQYF. The rearrangement joins TRBV7-2 to TRBJ2-7; perhaps TRBD2 as D (7 bases). V lost 0 bases to trimming and J lost 7 bases, with 13 bases between them. The CDR3 length is 14 residues. Germline assignment: CDR1 SGHTA and CDR2 FQGNSA.

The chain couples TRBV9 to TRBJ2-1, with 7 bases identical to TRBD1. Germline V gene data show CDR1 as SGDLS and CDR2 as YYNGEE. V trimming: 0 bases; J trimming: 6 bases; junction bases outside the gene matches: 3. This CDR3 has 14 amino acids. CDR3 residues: CASSVGDRANEQFF. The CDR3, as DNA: TGTGCCAGCAGCGTAGGAGACAGGGCCAATGAGCAGTTCTTC. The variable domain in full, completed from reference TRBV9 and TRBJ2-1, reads DSGVTQTPKHLITATGQRVTLRCSPRSGDLSVYWYQQSLDQGLQFLIQYYNGEERAKGNILERFSAQQFPDLHSELNLSSLELGDSALYFCASSVGDRANEQFFGPGTRLTVL.

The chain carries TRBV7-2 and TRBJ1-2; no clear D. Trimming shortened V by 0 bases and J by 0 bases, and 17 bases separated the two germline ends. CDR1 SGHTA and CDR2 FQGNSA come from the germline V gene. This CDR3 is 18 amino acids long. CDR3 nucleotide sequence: TGTGCCAGCAGCTTAGCGGCCCAGGTTAGACCTCCTAACTATGGCTACACCTTC. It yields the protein CASSLAAQVRPPNYGYTF.

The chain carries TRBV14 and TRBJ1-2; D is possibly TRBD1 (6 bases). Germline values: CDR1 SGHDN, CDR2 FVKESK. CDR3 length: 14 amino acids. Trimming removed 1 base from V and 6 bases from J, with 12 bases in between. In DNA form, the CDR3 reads TGTGCCAGCAGCCAAGCCGGGAAGGGGGATGGCTACACCTTC. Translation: CASSQAGKGDGYTF.

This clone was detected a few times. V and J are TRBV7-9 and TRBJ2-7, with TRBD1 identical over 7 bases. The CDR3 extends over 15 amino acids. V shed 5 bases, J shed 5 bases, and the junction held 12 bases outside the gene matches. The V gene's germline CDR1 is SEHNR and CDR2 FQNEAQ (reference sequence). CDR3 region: CASSPLGGQIHEQYF. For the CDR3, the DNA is TGTGCCAGCAGCCCTCTAGGGGGACAGATCCACGAGCAGTACTTC.

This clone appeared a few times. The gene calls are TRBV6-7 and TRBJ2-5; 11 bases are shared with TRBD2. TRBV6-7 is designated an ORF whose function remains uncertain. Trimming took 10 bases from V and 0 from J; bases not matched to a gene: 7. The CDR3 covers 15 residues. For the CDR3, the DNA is TGTGCCACCCAACCGGGACTAGCGGACCAAGAGACCCAGTACTTC. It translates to CATQPGLADQETQYF.